This is a list of T cell receptor beta chains from one sample in a study of cytomegalovirus exposure and HLA in healthy donors. TCRdb's copy holds only in-frame clones and misses some; the assay was immunoSEQ multiplex PCR. The repertoire holds roughly 60,000 clones, about 84% seen once, with roughly 1.4% in the top ten. The sample taken for sequencing was PBMCs. All receptors come from a female donor in good health and CMV-seronegative. Each CDR3 is given with its conserved first and last residue. A D gene is named only where the DNA matches it firmly. Clone size is shown for a subset of rows, as once, few, many or a class of expanded clone.

TRBD2	TRBV4-2	.	TRBJ2-1	TGTGCCAGCAGCCAAGATAGCGGGGGGGCCAATGAGCAGTTCTTC	CASSQDSGGANEQFF
TRBD1	TRBV6-5	.	TRBJ2-2	TGTGCCAGCAGTTTAAGGACAGGGCAGACCGGGGAGCTGTTTTTT	CASSLRTGQTGELFF
TRBD2	TRBV7-3	.	TRBJ2-3	TGTGCCAGCAGCCCACTAGCGGGGGGCCAAGATACGCAGTATTTT	CASSPLAGGQDTQYF
.	TRBV27	few	TRBJ1-4	TGTGCCAGCAGTCTTACCCCGGGACTTTATAATGAAAAACTGTTTTTT	CASSLTPGLYNEKLFF
TRBD1	TRBV11-2	.	TRBJ2-7	TGTGCCAGCAGTTCTCAAGGGACAGGCCGCTACGAGCAGTACTTC	CASSSQGTGRYEQYF
TRBD1	TRBV2	.	TRBJ2-1	TGTGCCAGCAGCGTTGACAGGGGGCAGTACAATGAGCAGTTCTTC	CASSVDRGQYNEQFF
TRBD1	TRBV27	once	TRBJ1-2	TGTGCCAGCAGTTTATCTTTGTACAGGGGCGACAACTATGGCTACACCTTC	CASSLSLYRGDNYGYTF
.	TRBV4-1	.	TRBJ2-5	TGCGCCAGCAGCCAAGACAGATCCCAAGAGACCCAGTACTTC	CASSQDRSQETQYF
TRBD1	TRBV6-1	.	TRBJ2-7	TGTGCCAGCAGTGACCCGGGACAGGCCGGCTACGAGCAGTACTTC	CASSDPGQAGYEQYF
TRBD2	TRBV5-1	.	TRBJ2-5	TGCGCCAGCAGCCCCGGGACTAGCGGGGGCCGAAGATGGGAGACCCAGTACTTC	CASSPGTSGGRRWETQYF
TRBD2	TRBV7-9	.	TRBJ2-5	TGTGCCAGCAGCTTCGGTAGCGGGGGGGCCCAAGAGACCCAGTACTTC	CASSFGSGGAQETQYF
.	TRBV7-2	.	TRBJ1-1	TGTGCCAGCAGCTTATGGCAATCGGGGACTGAAGCTTTCTTT	CASSLWQSGTEAFF
TRBD1	TRBV18	.	TRBJ1-6	TGTGCCAGCTGCGGGACAGGGGATTCACCCCTCCACTTT	CASCGTGDSPLHF
.	TRBV9	.	TRBJ2-2	TGTGCCAGCAGCCGAGGGACAAGGATGGAGCTGTTTTTT	CASSRGTRMELFF
.	TRBV11-2	few	TRBJ2-7	TGTGCCAGCAGCACAAGACAGGTTAGCTCCTACGAGCAGTACTTC	CASSTRQVSSYEQYF
.	TRBV27	.	TRBJ1-1	TGTGCCAGCAGTTTATCAGGGGCCACTGAAGCTTTCTTT	CASSLSGATEAFF
.	TRBV27	.	TRBJ2-2	TGTGCCAGCAGTTTTCAGGGATGGGACACCGGGGAGCTGTTTTTT	CASSFQGWDTGELFF
.	TRBV5-1	.	TRBJ1-3	TGCGCCAGCAGCTTGGGAGGCATAAGCTCTGGAAACACCATATATTTT	CASSLGGISSGNTIYF
.	TRBV5-6	few	TRBJ1-5	TGTGCCAGCAGCTTGGGCCGTAGTGGCAATCAGCCCCAGCATTTT	CASSLGRSGNQPQHF
TRBD1	TRBV7-6	.	TRBJ2-7	TGTGCCAGCAGCTACGGACAGGGATACTACGAGCAGTACTTC	CASSYGQGYYEQYF
.	TRBV30	.	TRBJ1-6	TGTGCCTGGAGTGTAACTCGAGCTTATAATTCACCCCTCCACTTT	CAWSVTRAYNSPLHF
.	TRBV5-6	few	TRBJ1-2	TGTGCCAGCAGCTTGGCCGTGTTTTCGGTCAGGGACTATGGCTACACCTTC	CASSLAVFSVRDYGYTF
.	TRBV30	.	TRBJ1-1	TGTGCCTGGAGACCTCCGGGGCGCGGGGACGTAGGTCAAGCTTTCTTT	CAWRPPGRGDVGQAFF
.	TRBV4-3	few	TRBJ2-6	TGCGCCAGCAGCCAAGAGGGCAGCTCTGGGGCCAACGTCCTGACTTTC	CASSQEGSSGANVLTF
.	TRBV7-2	once	TRBJ2-3	TGTGCCAGCAGCTTCACCCTACCGAGCGGAATACCGTATTTT	CASSFTLPSGIPYF
TRBD1	TRBV5-1	.	TRBJ1-1	TGCGCCAGCAGCCTGCCAGGGACAGGGCCGAACACTGAAGCTTTCTTT	CASSLPGTGPNTEAFF
.	TRBV5-1	.	TRBJ2-3	TGCGCCAGCAGCAGGGACACACAAGGTGGAGATACGCAGTATTTT	CASSRDTQGGDTQYF
TRBD1	TRBV5-1	once	TRBJ2-7	TGCGCCAGCAGCTTGGGGACAGGGTACGAGCAGTACTTC	CASSLGTGYEQYF
.	TRBV7-6	.	TRBJ2-3	TGTGCCAGCAGCTTTAGAGAGACTAGCACAGATACGCAGTATTTT	CASSFRETSTDTQYF
TRBD1	TRBV7-3	.	TRBJ1-1	TGTGCCAGCAGCTGGGGACAGGGGGCTGAAGCTTTCTTT	CASSWGQGAEAFF
.	TRBV15	.	TRBJ1-5	TGTGCCACCAGCAGAGGCAGGGATGGCAATCAGCCCCAGCATTTT	CATSRGRDGNQPQHF
TRBD1	TRBV10-2	.	TRBJ2-2	TGCGCCAGCAGAGGGACAGGGGCGAACACCGGGGAGCTGTTTTTT	CASRGTGANTGELFF
TRBD2	TRBV10-2	few	TRBJ2-1	TGCGCCAGCAGTGTAGCGGGGAGGGGTAGTGAGCAGTTCTTC	CASSVAGRGSEQFF
TRBD1	TRBV29-1	.	TRBJ2-3	TGCAGCGTTTCTCGGGGAGGACAGGGGGATACGCAGTATTTT	CSVSRGGQGDTQYF
.	TRBV5-1	.	TRBJ1-1	TGCGCCAGTACAAAACTAGGCGTGAACACTGAAGCTTTCTTT	CASTKLGVNTEAFF
TRBD1	TRBV7-3	few	TRBJ2-6	TGTGCCAGCAGCTTAGAGGGGGCGACTGGGGCCAACGTCCTGACTTTC	CASSLEGATGANVLTF
TRBD1	TRBV4-1	.	TRBJ1-2	TGCGCCAGCAGCCGCCGGGACAGGGTAGGCTATGGCTACACCTTC	CASSRRDRVGYGYTF
.	TRBV19	.	TRBJ1-5	TGTGCCAGTAGTATACAGGTCCATCAGCCCCAGCATTTT	CASSIQVHQPQHF
.	TRBV7-9	.	TRBJ2-1	TGTGCCAGCAGCTTAAAAGACAGCGCTGCCCGGTTCTTC	CASSLKDSAARFF
TRBD1	TRBV7-9	.	TRBJ1-2	TGTGCCAGCAGCTCCCGGACAGGGGGTGACTATGGCTACACCTTC	CASSSRTGGDYGYTF
.	TRBV5-1	.	TRBJ1-6	TGCGCCAGCAGCCTTGGGAGCCTAAATTCACCCCTCCACTTT	CASSLGSLNSPLHF
.	TRBV7-9	.	TRBJ2-1	TGTGCCAATGCCCGGGGAGATAACAATGAGCAGTTCTTC	CANARGDNNEQFF
TRBD1	TRBV11-1	.	TRBJ1-6	TGTGCCAGCAGCTCGAGAGACAGGGGCCGATCACCCCTCCACTTT	CASSSRDRGRSPLHF
TRBD2	TRBV13	few	TRBJ2-7	TGTGCCAGCAGCTTAGGTCCCGGGGGGGGCCGCGAGCAGTACTTC	CASSLGPGGGREQYF
.	TRBV19	.	TRBJ1-5	TGTGCCAGTATGACAGGTAGGGATCGCAATCAGCCCCAGCATTTT	CASMTGRDRNQPQHF
.	TRBV18	.	TRBJ2-5	TGTGCCAGCTCACTCACCCAGGAGACCCAGTACTTC	CASSLTQETQYF
TRBD2	TRBV29-1	.	TRBJ2-1	TGCAGCGTAGAAACCGTAGCGGGGGGCGGGGATGAGCAGTTCTTC	CSVETVAGGGDEQFF
.	TRBV2	.	TRBJ2-1	TGTGCCAGCAGTGATCCGCCGCGGCACAATGAGCAGTTCTTC	CASSDPPRHNEQFF
.	TRBV27	.	TRBJ1-3	TGTGCCAGCAGTGGCGCGGCAGGGAACACCATATATTTT	CASSGAAGNTIYF
.	TRBV30	once	TRBJ1-1	TGTGCCTGCCCTACCGGGGTGGGGAGACCTGAAGCTTTCTTT	CACPTGVGRPEAFF
TRBD2	TRBV7-9	.	TRBJ2-3	TGTGCCAGCAGTCCCCTGGACCATGGGAAGCGGGGGTATACGCAGTATTTT	CASSPLDHGKRGYTQYF